These 7 T cell receptor beta chains were all obtained from the same sample, sequenced in a study of cytomegalovirus exposure and HLA in healthy donors. PCR primers comprised 60 Vbeta and 13 Jbeta primers. TCRdb's table, derived via immunoSEQ multiplex PCR, lists solely in-frame clones and lacks some. The sample comprises more than 150,000 clones, around 80% of which are singletons, and approximately 1.5% rests with the top ten. Sequenced: PBMCs. These receptors all come from a man aged 35 to 55 in good health and CMV-seronegative.

This CDR3 reads CASSPILAGAGELFF. The CDR3 region has the DNA TGCGCCAGCAGCCCCATCCTAGCGGGAGCCGGGGAGCTGTTTTTT. This sequence joins TRBV4-1 and TRBJ2-2; 10 bases are a match to TRBD2. The V and J ends lost 4 bases and 6 bases, in that order; junction bases with no gene match: 5. Germline V gene lookup returns CDR1 MGHRA and CDR2 YSYEKL. The CDR3 sequence is 15 residues long.

Notes on this clone: A read error may produce the germline difference seen at one junction end. The V and J genes are TRBV7-9 and TRBJ2-7; perhaps TRBD1 as D (5 bases). CDR1 and CDR2 (germline): SEHNR, FQNEAQ (reference sequence). The CDR3 extends over 15 amino acids. The CDR3 bases are TGTTCCAGCAGGTCCTCGGAAGGGGCGACCAACGAGCAGTACTTC. Encoded protein: CSSRSSEGATNEQYF.

This clone was counted only a few times. The chain combines TRBV5-1 with TRBJ2-1, with 9 bases fitting TRBD2. V shed 7 bases, J shed 7 bases, and the junction held 12 bases outside the gene matches. The CDR3 extends over 15 amino acids. CDR1 SGHRS and CDR2 YFSETQ come from the germline V gene. DNA of the CDR3: TGCGCCAGCTTTAGGGCGGGAGGGACGGTAAATGAGCAGTTCTTC. Protein sequence: CASFRAGGTVNEQFF. The full variable domain, its missing parts supplied by reference TRBV5-1 and TRBJ2-1, is KAGVTQTPRYLIKTRGQQVTLSCSPISGHRSVSWYQQTPGQGLQFLFEYFSETQRNKGNFPGRFSGRQFSNSRSEMNVSTLELGDSALYLCASFRAGGTVNEQFFGPGTRLTVL.

The CDR3 DNA is TGCGCCAGCAGTCAGTTTCAGGGGGCGCGTACTGAAGCTTTCTTT. The encoded protein is CASSQFQGARTEAFF. The chain links TRBV4-1 to TRBJ1-1, with 8 nucleotides matching TRBD1. The length of the CDR3 is 15 residues. Germline-derived CDR1 and CDR2 are MGHRA and YSYEKL. J was trimmed by 5 bases and V by 6 bases; bases with no gene match: 11.

The rearrangement links TRBV21-1 to TRBJ2-1; the table calls TRBD2, which could not be checked here. TRBV21-1 corresponds to a pseudogene. The CDR3 covers 16 residues. The CDR3 DNA is TGTGCCAGCAGCAGACTAGGACTAGCGGGGGACAATGAGCAGTTCTTC. As protein: CASSRLGLAGDNEQFF.

The sample holds a few counts of this clone. V usage is TRBV7-9 and J usage is TRBJ1-2, with TRBD1 matching over 8 bases. The CDR3 consists of 16 residues. J was trimmed by 8 bases and V by 6 bases; bases with no gene match: 17. Germline V gene lookup returns CDR1 SEHNR and CDR2 FQNEAQ (reference sequence). This CDR3 reads CASRHRTQGAEEGYTF. CDR3 coding DNA: TGTGCCAGCAGACACCGGACTCAGGGGGCCGAGGAAGGCTACACCTTC.

In its sample, this clone was seen a few times. V gene TRBV9 combines with J gene TRBJ2-7, with D tentatively TRBD2 (5 bases). This CDR3 spans 16 amino acids. V dropped 0 bases and J dropped 3 bases, with 16 bases sitting between them. The V gene's germline CDR1 is SGDLS and CDR2 YYNGEE. CDR3 bases: TGTGCCAGCAGCGTAGGAGAAGGAGGCCACTACTACGAGCAGTACTTC. Translating gives CASSVGEGGHYYEQYF.